Described below is a single TCR beta chain sequence and its context. The table lists this clone with a count of one. Its binding antigen is unknown. The sample holds no much larger clone one base away, and base qualities are not on file. The immunoSEQ Assay, a bias-controlled multiplex PCR, was used to amplify TCRbeta CDR3 regions from genomic DNA. Regarding the original processing steps: Nucleated cell counts per sample were estimated from amplification of reference gene primers within the assay. Sequence reads were collapsed and filtered to measure the absolute abundance of every unique TCRbeta CDR3 rearrangement. For each sample, productive Simpson clonality was calculated as the square root of Simpson's diversity index across productive rearrangements. TCRdb retrieved this table from immuneACCESS and kept in-frame rearrangements only. Not all clones are present; in checked studies, unresolved V genes account for under half, and no reason is known for the remainder. D and trimming were read from the DNA, whereas the V and J calls and clone size are those reported in that table. In all, the sample holds about 280,000 clones, and around 82% of those were seen once. The top ten hold 8.5% to 9.5% of the sample.

Based on the germline V gene, the CDR1 and CDR2 sequences are SGHRS and YFSETQ. Including the terminal cysteine and phenylalanine, the CDR3 comprises 16 residues. Only CDR3 DNA remains: 48 bases, in frame from the first base. From V the trimming removes 4 bases and from J it removes 4 bases, while the gene matches leave 11 bases of the junction unaccounted for. Another Seattle source contributed samples from volunteer blood donors who had recovered from COVID-19. The collaborating institutions used their own protocols to collect whole blood in K2EDTA tubes. For TCRbeta analysis, collaborator samples were shipped as frozen whole blood, as isolated PBMCs, or as DNA extracted from either sample type. This sample is part of a study of blood T cell repertoires in COVID-19 (dated by TCRdb to 2019 to 2021). About the study as a whole: Samples from collaborators originated in the United States, Italy and Spain and spanned both the acute and convalescent phases of COVID-19. The material from the prospective study consisted of cDNA or gDNA derived from T cells, B-cell-depleted T cells, or PBMCs. Deeply sampled blood TCRbeta repertoires from subjects exposed to, actively infected with, or recovered from COVID-19 were included in the dataset. The repertoires were released in a freely available public database intended as a resource for research on the immune response to SARS-CoV-2. Samples were obtained from the ongoing ImmuneRACE study (first 160 participants) and from roughly 1,300 subjects provided by 6 global collaborators. Nearly every sample came with metadata listing a de-identified subject ID, COVID-19 status, age in years and sex. HLA class I and class II types, where available, came from metadata supplied by the sample provider rather than from assay-based typing. What the work shows at the level of the full study, not this receptor alone: The quantity of clinical and demographic metadata differed by source and by participant and was supplied without curation.

Sequences were obtained from peripheral blood. The origin of this receptor is a woman in her forties or fifties who had recovered from COVID-19. The rearrangement joined TRBV5-1 to TRBJ2-7, and 10 junctional nucleotides match TRBD2. The CDR3 in this case is CASSPHSSGSGYEQYF. The nucleotide sequence reads as follows: TGCGCCAGCAGCCCTCACTCTAGCGGGAGCGGTTACGAGCAGTACTTC.